This TCR beta chain was captured in a study of vaccination and CD4 T cells after COVID-19. Turning to the study itself: Convalescent persons amounted to six males plus four females, two of whom were Hispanic. Findings and limits, study-wide: Within convalescent individuals, 304 out of 307 vaccine-specific clones proved to be spike mono-reactive. A comparatively limited set of convalescent patients was examined, with no early post-infection timepoints.

The treatment denotes: roughly 11-day PBMC culture with coronavirus spike peptide pools or control peptides (ViraFEST assay). A word on this clonotype: Its specificity is unknown.

Oncomine TCR Beta short-read sequencing was applied to DNA from cultured CD4+ T cells. TCRdb ran MiXCR on the PCR reads and lists one entry per CDR3 protein. Seen here are around 15,000 distinct CDR3 sequences, about 63% observed once, and the top ten hold around 12%. The receptor's source is a human donor who had recovered from COVID-19. Sequenced material: CD4+ T cells from blood, cultured in vitro.

The CDR3 coding sequence is TGTGCCAGCAGCTTGGTGGCCCCCTTAGGGGAGCAGTTCTTC. Protein product: CASSLVAPLGEQFF. This chain joins TRBV5-8 and TRBJ2-1; D is undetermined. Trimming left V 0 bases short and J 10 bases short, with 14 bases between. CDR3 length: 14 residues. Germline V gene lookup returns CDR1 SGHTS and CDR2 YDEGEE. Full variable domain (outside the CDR3, taken from reference TRBV5-8 and TRBJ2-1): EAGVTQSPTHLIKTRGQQATLRCSPISGHTSVYWYQQALGLGLQFLLWYDEGEERNRGNFPPRFSGRQFPNYSSELNVNALELEDSALYLCASSLVAPLGEQFFGPGTRLTVL.